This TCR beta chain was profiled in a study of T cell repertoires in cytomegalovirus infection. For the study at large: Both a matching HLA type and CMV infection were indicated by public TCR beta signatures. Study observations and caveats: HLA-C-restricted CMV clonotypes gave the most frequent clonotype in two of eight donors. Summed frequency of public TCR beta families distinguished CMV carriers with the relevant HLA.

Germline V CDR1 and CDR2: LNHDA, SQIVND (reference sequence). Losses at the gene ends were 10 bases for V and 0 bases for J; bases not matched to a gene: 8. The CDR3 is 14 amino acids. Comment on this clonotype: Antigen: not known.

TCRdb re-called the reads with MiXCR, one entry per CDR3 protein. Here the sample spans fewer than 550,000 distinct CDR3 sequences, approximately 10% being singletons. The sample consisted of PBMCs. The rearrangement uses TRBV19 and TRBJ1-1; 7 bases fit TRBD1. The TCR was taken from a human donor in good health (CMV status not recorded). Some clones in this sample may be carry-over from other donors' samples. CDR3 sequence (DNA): TGTGCCATTCGGGACAGCAGCATGAACACTGAAGCTTTCTTT. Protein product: CAIRDSSMNTEAFF.